What follows is one TCR beta chain and its context. An input of about 0.45 to 1 ug of RNA was subjected to reverse transcription using random hexamers. TCRdb reprocessed the immunoSEQ multiplex PCR reads with MiXCR, giving one entry per CDR3 protein. Found here are more than 95,000 distinct CDR3 sequences, 93% of them singletons; the top ten hold roughly 0.088%. The CDR3 totals 12 residues. Germline values: CDR1 SQVTM, CDR2 ANQGSEA. This entry comes from a study of CD8 T cells in Susac syndrome. The chain couples TRBV29-1 to TRBJ2-3; 7 bases agree with TRBD2. This receptor was obtained from a human donor with multiple sclerosis. Sequencing used CD4+ T cells from PBMCs. The CDR3 nucleotides read TGCATCGGGACTAAAAACACAGATACGCAGTATTTT. Translating it yields CIGTKNTDTQYF.